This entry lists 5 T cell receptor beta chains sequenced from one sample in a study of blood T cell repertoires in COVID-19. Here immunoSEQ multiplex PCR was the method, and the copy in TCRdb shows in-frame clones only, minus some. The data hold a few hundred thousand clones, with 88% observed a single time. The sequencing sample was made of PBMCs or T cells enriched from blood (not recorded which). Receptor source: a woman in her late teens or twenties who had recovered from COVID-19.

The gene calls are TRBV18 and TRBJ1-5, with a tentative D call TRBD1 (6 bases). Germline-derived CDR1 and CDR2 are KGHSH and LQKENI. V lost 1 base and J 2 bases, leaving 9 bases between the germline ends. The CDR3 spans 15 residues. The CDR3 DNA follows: TGTGCCAGCTCACCACTGGCAGGGGGCAATCAGCCCCAGCATTTT. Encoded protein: CASSPLAGGNQPQHF.

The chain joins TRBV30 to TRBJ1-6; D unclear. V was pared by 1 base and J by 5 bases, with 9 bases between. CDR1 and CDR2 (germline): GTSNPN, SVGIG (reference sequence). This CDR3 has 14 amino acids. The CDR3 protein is CAWSGGGDNSPLHF. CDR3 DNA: TGTGCCTGGAGTGGTGGAGGAGATAATTCACCCCTCCACTTT.

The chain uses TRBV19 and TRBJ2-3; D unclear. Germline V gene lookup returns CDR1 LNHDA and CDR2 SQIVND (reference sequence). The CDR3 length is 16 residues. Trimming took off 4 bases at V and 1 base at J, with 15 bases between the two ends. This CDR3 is CASSKPQVLGTDTQYF. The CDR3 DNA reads TGTGCCAGTAGTAAGCCTCAAGTCCTTGGCACAGATACGCAGTATTTT.

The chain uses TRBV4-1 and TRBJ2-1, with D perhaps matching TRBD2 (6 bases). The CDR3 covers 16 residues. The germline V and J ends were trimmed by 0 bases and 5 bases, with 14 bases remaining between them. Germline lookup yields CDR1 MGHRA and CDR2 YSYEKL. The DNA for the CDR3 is TGCGCCAGCAGCCAAGAGTCGTGGGGGGAAAACAATGAGCAGTTCTTC. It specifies CASSQESWGENNEQFF.

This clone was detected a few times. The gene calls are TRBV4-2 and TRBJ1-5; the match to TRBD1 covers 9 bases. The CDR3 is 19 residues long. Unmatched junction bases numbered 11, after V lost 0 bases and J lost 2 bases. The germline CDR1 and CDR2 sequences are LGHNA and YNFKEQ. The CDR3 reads CASSQDLRTGVSGNQPQHF. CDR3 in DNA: TGTGCCAGCAGCCAAGATCTAAGGACAGGGGTATCGGGCAATCAGCCCCAGCATTTT.